A single TCR beta chain is shown here with its context. The antigen is not known. Losses at the gene ends were 0 bases for V and 5 bases for J; bases not matched to a gene: 3. CDR3 size: 15 residues. Per the germline V gene, CDR1 is KGHSH and CDR2 is LQKENI. 5'RACE primed at constant segments yielded TCR alpha and TCR beta cDNA libraries bearing sample barcodes and UMIs. TCRdb processed the 5' RACE reads anew with MiXCR; each CDR3 protein has one entry. The sample lists 350,000 or so distinct CDR3 sequences, under 25% seen once, with around 12% in the top ten. The entry originates in a study of T-cell memory formation after mild COVID-19. Regarding the study as a whole: Cross-reactive memory seemingly joined, as some responding clones were found in pre-infection memory. Later expanders leaned toward CD4+, whereas clones contracting from day 15 to 85 were balanced CD4/CD8.

The chain employs TRBV18 and TRBJ2-5; 10 bases are shared with TRBD1. The receptor was derived from an adult woman who had mild COVID-19 (a few samples of this study predate the infection). Cell type and time point are not known. Sequences were obtained from PBMCs or a T cell subset sorted from them (not recorded which). CDR3 loop: CASSPPDRGTETQYF. The CDR3 DNA sequence: TGTGCCAGCTCACCACCGGACAGGGGGACGGAGACCCAGTACTTC. Full variable domain (remainder filled in from reference TRBV18 and TRBJ2-5): NAGVMQNPRHLVRRRGQEARLRCSPMKGHSHVYWYRQLPEEGLKFMVYLQKENIIDESGMPKERFSAEFPKEGPSILRIQQVVRGDSAAYFCASSPPDRGTETQYFGPGTRLLVL.